The sequence of this T cell receptor beta chain was determined in a study of cytomegalovirus exposure and HLA in healthy donors (dated by TCRdb to about 2017). Broadly, across the study: According to a later analysis, the 120 or so validation repertoires were produced on the same platform as the 700 or so repertoires of the first cohort. The aim of the study was to test whether cataloging public T cell receptors could identify signatures of past pathogen exposure. In addition to the first cohort of several hundred subjects, a separate validation cohort of about 120 different subjects was used. High-throughput TCR immunosequencing, statistical association of individual TCRs with disease status, and machine learning were combined to predict cytomegalovirus infection status. Results and caveats for the whole study, not just this receptor: In a later analysis, TCRs clustered in the first cohort were found to also tend to co-occur in the roughly 120 validation repertoires, with over 90% of cluster scores above 0. The authors suggested that the approach could potentially be extended to other disease states and immunological phenotypes. A later analysis had no HLA typing for the validation cohort, so co-occurrence there was scored across all 110 or so repertoires. Three of the identified cytomegalovirus-associated TCR beta chains were confirmed in vitro to be specific for cytomegalovirus antigens. Across donors, most TCR sequences were observed very rarely, whereas some public TCRs were present in many individuals. The classifier was reported to diagnose cytomegalovirus status with high specificity and sensitivity in both the original and validation cohorts. In the study, about 150 TCR beta chains were listed as associated with cytomegalovirus.

In its sample, this clone was seen once. Its target antigen remains unknown. No base quality values were provided; no much bigger clone lies one nucleotide off. V and J lose 0 bases and 5 bases, and a span of 7 bases separates them. For CDR1 and CDR2, the germline V gene lists ENHRY and SYGVKD. The cysteine opens and the phenylalanine closes a CDR3 of 13 amino acids. Of all the DNA, just the CDR3 is kept, 39 bases in frame from base 1. Receptor libraries were prepared by the immunoSEQ multiplex PCR assay. Concerning the study's data processing: A statistical classification framework was built for diagnosing cytomegalovirus status from the catalog of TCR beta chain sequences. TCRdb mirrors the immuneACCESS table, restricted to in-frame sequences. Some clones are absent from its copies; in checked studies, under half trace to an unresolved V gene, and the reason for the others is unknown. V and J calls and clone size are given by that table; D and trimming were obtained from the DNA. This sample gives tens of thousands of clones in total; roughly 89% of them show up just once. The ten largest clones represent over 12% of the sample.

The donors were included in the validation cohort of approximately 130 subjects, a group kept apart from the approximately 690-subject first cohort. This sequence uses TRBV10-3 and TRBJ1-1; the D gene assignment is ambiguous. The sample was PBMCs. The source of this sequence is a woman aged 18-29 years in good health and CMV-seronegative. The CDR3 region reads CAISESTGTEAFF. The base sequence is TGTGCCATCAGTGAGTCGACGGGGACTGAAGCTTTCTTT.